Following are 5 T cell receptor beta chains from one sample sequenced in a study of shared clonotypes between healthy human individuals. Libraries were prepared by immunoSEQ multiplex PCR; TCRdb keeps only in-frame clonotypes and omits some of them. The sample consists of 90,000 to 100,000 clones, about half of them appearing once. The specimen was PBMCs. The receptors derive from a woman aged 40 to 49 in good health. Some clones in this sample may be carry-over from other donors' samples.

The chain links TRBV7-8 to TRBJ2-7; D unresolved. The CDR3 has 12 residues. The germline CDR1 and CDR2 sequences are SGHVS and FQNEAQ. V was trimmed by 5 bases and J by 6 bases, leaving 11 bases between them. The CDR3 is CASSHSRTEQYF. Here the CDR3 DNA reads TGTGCCAGCAGCCATAGTAGGACCGAGCAGTACTTC.

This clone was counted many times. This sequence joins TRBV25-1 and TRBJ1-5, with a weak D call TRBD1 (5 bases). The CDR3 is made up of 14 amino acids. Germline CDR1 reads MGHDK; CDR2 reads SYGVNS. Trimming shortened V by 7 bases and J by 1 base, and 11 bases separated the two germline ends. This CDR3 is CASNPGTSNQPQHF. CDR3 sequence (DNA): TGTGCCAGCAATCCCGGGACCAGCAATCAGCCCCAGCATTTT.

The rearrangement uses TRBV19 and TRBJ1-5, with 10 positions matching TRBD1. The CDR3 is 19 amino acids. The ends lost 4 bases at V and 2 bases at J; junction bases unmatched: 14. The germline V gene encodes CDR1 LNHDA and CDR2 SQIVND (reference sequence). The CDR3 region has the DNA TGTGCCAGTAGTAGCGCAGGGACAGGGGCTTTTTCGGGCAATCAGCCCCAGCATTTT. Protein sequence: CASSSAGTGAFSGNQPQHF.

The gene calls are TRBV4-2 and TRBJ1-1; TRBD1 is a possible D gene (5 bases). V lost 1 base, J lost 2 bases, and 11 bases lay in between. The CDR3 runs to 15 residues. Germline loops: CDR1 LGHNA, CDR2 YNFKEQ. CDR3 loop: CASSQGVRENTEAFF. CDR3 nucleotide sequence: TGTGCCAGCAGCCAAGGGGTCAGGGAAAACACTGAAGCTTTCTTT.

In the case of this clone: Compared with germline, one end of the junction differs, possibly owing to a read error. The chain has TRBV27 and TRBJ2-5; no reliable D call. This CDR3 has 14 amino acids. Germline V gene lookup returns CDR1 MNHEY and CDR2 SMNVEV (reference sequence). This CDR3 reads CASSLSGRREAQYF. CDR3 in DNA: TGTGCCAGCAGTTTATCGGGCAGGCGAGAGGCCCAGTACTTC.